The sequence of this T cell receptor beta chain was determined in a study of shared clonotypes between healthy human individuals. Notes on the study in general: Larger estimated richness was generally recorded for naive subsets relative to memory subsets. It was observed that roughly 5.1% of naive CD4 clonotypes were shared across several donors.

Some clones are missing from TCRdb's copy, which holds only in-frame ones; the method was immunoSEQ multiplex PCR. The table has more than 2 million clones, approximately 95% seen once. The split of CD4+ cells yielded CD45RA+ naive and CD45RA-negative memory subsets. A remark on this clone: Antigen specificity is unknown. The same CDR3 can be traced to other DNA sequences in this sample.

Material: naive CD4+ T cells sorted from blood. The subset is: CD45RA+ positively selected. The TCR sequence derives from a man in his late teens or twenties in good health.

The CDR3 DNA reads as TGCGCCAGCAGCTTGGCTGGGTTGGATACGCAGTATTTT. Residues: CASSLAGLDTQYF. The chain employs TRBV5-1 and TRBJ2-3, with D uncertain. There are 13 residues in the CDR3. The ends were cut back, 0 bases at V and 6 bases at J, with 8 bases in the middle. Per the germline V gene, CDR1 is SGHRS and CDR2 is YFSETQ.